One and the same sample provided the 27 T cell receptor beta chains below, sequenced in a study of regulatory T cells in long-lasting Graves disease. Time point specified: newly diagnosed GD, antithyroid drugs for less than 3 months. TCR sequences were obtained from RNA taken from PBMCs. The TCR beta library used iRepertoire HTBI primers with Arm-PCR amplification of CDR3. Each CDR3 protein gets one entry after TCRdb re-called the multiplex PCR reads with MiXCR. The profile shows hundreds of thousands of distinct CDR3 sequences, 16% of them singletons. These same data were also listed under a study on T cells in Graves' hyperthyroidism and ophthalmopathy.

This specimen consisted of peripheral blood mononuclear cells (PBMCs), obtained at new diagnosis, from a patient treated with antithyroid drugs. These TCRs come from a woman under 40 with Graves disease.

This clonotype has just a few counts. This chain links TRBV20-1 with TRBJ2-3; D might be TRBD2 (6 bases). The CDR3 is 15 amino acids. Germline V gives CDR1 DFQATT, CDR2 SNEGSKA (reference sequence). Trimming shortened V by 6 bases and J by 4 bases, and 20 bases separated the two germline ends. The CDR3 DNA is TGCAGTGCCCCCCCGACTAGAGGGATCTCAGATACGCAGTATTTT. Translating it yields CSAPPTRGISDTQYF.

V and J are TRBV20-1 and TRBJ2-5; D gene unclear. This CDR3 spans 14 amino acids. Deletions cut 5 bases from V and 5 bases from J, with 18 bases between. Germline V gene lookup returns CDR1 DFQATT and CDR2 SNEGSKA (reference sequence). The CDR3: CSAPSASSWETQYF. CDR3 DNA: TGCAGTGCTCCCTCTGCCTCGTCTTGGGAGACCCAGTACTTC.

This clonotype was recorded many times. The chain combines TRBV12-3 or TRBV12-4 with TRBJ1-5, with D hard to call. The CDR3 covers 14 residues. V was trimmed by 3 bases and J by 0 bases, leaving 6 bases between them. The DNA of the CDR3 is TGTGCCAGCAGTTTTAAATCTAGCAATCAGCCCCAGCATTTT. It codes for CASSFKSSNQPQHF.

V and J are TRBV19 and TRBJ2-7; possible D gene TRBD2, 5 bases. The CDR3 has 13 amino acids. Trimming removed 7 bases from V and 6 bases from J, with 16 bases in between. Germline V lookup: CDR1 LNHDA, CDR2 SQIVND (reference sequence). CDR3 nucleotides: TGTGCCAGTACCGAGTTTCATGGACTCGAGCAGTACTTC. It translates to CASTEFHGLEQYF.

The genes are TRBV18 and TRBJ2-7, with 9 bases matching TRBD2. Germline CDR1 reads KGHSH; CDR2 reads LQKENI. The V and J ends lost 4 bases and 3 bases, in that order; junction bases with no gene match: 13. The CDR3 spans 17 residues. CDR3 loop: CASSLQTSGIRHYEQYF. As DNA, the CDR3 is TGTGCCAGCTCACTCCAGACTAGCGGTATAAGACACTACGAGCAGTACTTC.

In its sample, this clonotype was seen many times. The J gene is TRBJ2-3, the V gene TRBV2; 8 bases are shared with TRBD2. This CDR3 is built from 14 residues. The germline V gene encodes CDR1 SNHLY and CDR2 FYNNEI. Trimming cost V 4 bases and J 5 bases; bases outside gene matches: 5. The CDR3 sequence: CASSATGGRDTQYF. The CDR3 DNA reads as TGTGCCAGCAGTGCGACGGGAGGGAGAGATACGCAGTATTTT.

This clonotype was detected only a few times. J is TRBJ1-5 and V is TRBV19; D is unresolved. Per the germline V gene, CDR1 is LNHDA and CDR2 is SQIVND (reference sequence). Trimming removed 2 bases at V and 3 bases at J, with 5 bases between. The CDR3 runs 13 residues. The CDR3 sequence is CASSINANQPQHF. The CDR3, as DNA: TGTGCCAGTAGTATAAACGCCAATCAGCCCCAGCATTTT.

The chain carries TRBV24-1 and TRBJ2-1; possibly TRBD2 for D (6 bases). V gave up 5 bases and J gave up 7 bases, with 11 bases separating them. Germline V gene sequence: CDR1 KGHDR, CDR2 SFDVKD. This CDR3 is 13 amino acids long. CDR3 bases: TGTGCCACCAGTGTGGCGGGGTTTAATGAGCAGTTCTTC. Translated: CATSVAGFNEQFF.

This clonotype was found many times. The chain joins TRBV27 to TRBJ1-5; TRBD1 agrees at 8 bases. From germline, CDR1 is MNHEY and CDR2 SMNVEV (reference sequence). The CDR3 contains 16 residues. The trim removed 3 bases at V and 3 bases at J, leaving 7 bases unmatched. CDR3 in amino acids: CASSLAGGASNQPQHF. The CDR3 coding sequence is TGTGCCAGCAGTTTGGCAGGGGGCGCTTCCAATCAGCCCCAGCATTTT.

Details on this clonotype: A much bigger clone sits one base away, suggesting this may be a read error. The rearrangement joins TRBV2 to TRBJ1-5; D is unresolved. CDR1 is SNHLY, CDR2 FYNNEI, per germline. Trimming took off 3 bases at V and 6 bases at J, with 9 bases between the two ends. The CDR3 runs to 13 residues. The CDR3 region is CASSDQRAQPQHF. The CDR3 DNA reads TGTGCCAGCAGTGATCAGAGGGCTCAGCCCCAGCATTTT.

Many counts were recorded for this clonotype. The chain is built from TRBV6-2 or TRBV6-3 and TRBJ2-3; D remains unclear. V lost 7 bases and J 5 bases, leaving 10 bases between the germline ends. CDR3 length: 12 residues. CDR1 and CDR2 from the germline V gene are MNHEY and SVGEGT. The CDR3 nucleotides read TGTGCCAGCACGTCCACACGAGATACGCAGTATTTT. Encoded protein: CASTSTRDTQYF.

This clonotype appeared many times. The rearrangement uses TRBV7-2 and TRBJ2-1; D perhaps matches TRBD2 (5 bases). CDR1 and CDR2 from the germline V gene are SGHTA and FQGNSA. The V and J ends lost 0 bases and 5 bases respectively, with 11 bases between them. The CDR3 has 15 residues. CDR3 amino acids: CASSLAPGNHNEQFF. The CDR3 bases are TGTGCCAGCAGCTTAGCACCCGGGAACCACAATGAGCAGTTCTTC.

This clonotype was observed at least ten times. The rearrangement uses TRBV20-1 and TRBJ2-5, with 8 bases aligning to TRBD2. Germline CDR1 is DFQATT and CDR2 is SNEGSKA (reference sequence). The J segment lost 0 bases and the V segment lost 5 bases, leaving 2 bases of the junction unmatched. The length of the CDR3 is 13 residues. Here the CDR3 DNA reads TGCAGTGCTCCTAGCGGGTACCAAGAGACCCAGTACTTC. Protein product: CSAPSGYQETQYF.

The genes are TRBV20-1 and TRBJ2-3; 7 bases line up with TRBD2. The CDR3 loop spans 14 amino acids. Germline assignment: CDR1 DFQATT and CDR2 SNEGSKA (reference sequence). J lost 4 bases, V lost 3 bases, and 7 bases had no gene match. In DNA form, the CDR3 reads TGCAGTGCTAGCCTTAGCGGGCCACCAGATACGCAGTATTTT. The encoded protein is CSASLSGPPDTQYF.

This clonotype was observed at least ten times. The rearrangement joins TRBV6-1 to TRBJ2-7; 11 positions agree with TRBD2. Germline V gives CDR1 MNHNS, CDR2 SASEGT. The J segment lost 5 bases and the V segment lost 4 bases, leaving 10 bases of the junction unmatched. This CDR3 region has 16 residues. CDR3 sequence reads: CASSGLAGGPEDEQYF. Written as DNA, the CDR3 is TGTGCCAGCAGTGGATTAGCGGGAGGGCCTGAAGACGAGCAGTACTTC.

The gene calls are TRBV20-1 and TRBJ1-4; D unclear. Deletions cut 2 bases from V and 7 bases from J, with 14 bases between. This CDR3 spans 14 amino acids. The germline CDR1 and CDR2 sequences are DFQATT and SNEGSKA (reference sequence). The CDR3 bases are TGCAGTGCTAGAAACCCCGTTTGGCGTGAAAAACTGTTTTTT. Its translation is CSARNPVWREKLFF.

Points on this clonotype: At one boundary the junction diverges from the germline segment, which might be a read error. The V and J genes are TRBV3-1 and TRBJ2-2; D possibly uses TRBD1 or TRBD2 (5 bases each). This CDR3 has 16 amino acids. Germline-derived CDR1 and CDR2 are LGHDT and YNNKEL (reference sequence). Written as DNA, the CDR3 is TGTGCCGGCAGCCAGAGAGGGGAGTTGGGCACCGGGGAGCTGTTTTTT. Its protein is CAGSQRGELGTGELFF.

Of note for this clonotype: A much larger clone lies a single base off, so this may be a read error. This chain links TRBV3-1 with TRBJ1-1; 8 nucleotides match TRBD1. Germline CDR1 LGHDT, CDR2 YNNKEL (reference sequence). This CDR3 is 13 amino acids long. V gave up 3 bases and J gave up 10 bases; unmatched junction bases: 7. Here the CDR3 DNA reads TGTGCCAGCAGCCACGACAGGGGACCTATAGCTTTCTTT. It specifies CASSHDRGPIAFF.

The sample holds many counts of this clonotype. V usage is TRBV6-2 or TRBV6-3 and J usage is TRBJ1-3; no definite D call. The V end lost 5 bases, the J end lost 0 bases, and 11 bases lay between the germline ends. The CDR3 contains 15 residues. Germline-derived CDR1 and CDR2 are MNHEY and SVGEGT. This CDR3 is CASSEQRTSGNTIYF. The CDR3 nucleotides read TGTGCCAGCAGTGAACAGAGGACCTCTGGAAACACCATATATTTT.

Turning to this clonotype: A much larger clone differs by one base, so this may be a read error. The chain employs TRBV7-2 and TRBJ2-7; D gene uncertain. Germline V gene sequence: CDR1 SGHTA, CDR2 FQGNSA. The V end was cut by 2 bases, the J end by 2 bases, with 10 bases between. The CDR3 extends over 14 amino acids. CDR3 amino acids: CASSLCRGTYEQYF. CDR3 coding DNA: TGTGCCAGCAGCTTATGTCGCGGCACCTACGAGCAGTACTTC.

This clonotype was detected many times. The chain couples TRBV28 to TRBJ1-6; tentative D call: TRBD1 (6 bases). Trimming pared 8 bases from V and 7 bases from J, leaving 15 bases between. The length of the CDR3 is 14 residues. Germline lookup yields CDR1 MDHEN and CDR2 SYDVKM. The DNA of the CDR3 is TGTGCCAGCCATCCGGCGGACAGAAATTCACCCCTCCACTTT. The encoded protein is CASHPADRNSPLHF.

The table lists this clonotype with many counts. This chain connects TRBV18 to TRBJ1-1; perhaps TRBD1 as D (5 bases). V lost 8 bases and J 1 base, leaving 14 bases between the germline ends. CDR3 length: 14 amino acids. Germline V lookup: CDR1 KGHSH, CDR2 LQKENI. The CDR3 sequence: CASSPTGGNTEAFF. The CDR3 bases are TGTGCCAGCAGCCCTACCGGGGGGAACACTGAAGCTTTCTTT.

The V and J genes are TRBV6-1 and TRBJ1-2, with D possibly TRBD1 on 6 matching bases. Trimming removed 11 bases from V and 8 bases from J, with 18 bases in between. The germline V gene encodes CDR1 MNHNS and CDR2 SASEGT. This CDR3 region has 12 residues. The chain's CDR3 is CASHGGEGGYTF. CDR3 in DNA: TGTGCCTCCCACGGGGGCGAAGGGGGCTACACCTTC.

The chain joins TRBV5-1 to TRBJ2-1; 8 positions agree with TRBD2. In germline, CDR1 is SGHRS, CDR2 YFSETQ. The CDR3 extends over 16 amino acids. J was trimmed by 4 bases and V by 1 base; bases with no gene match: 7. CDR3 loop: CASSLIWRGEYNEQFF. CDR3 nucleotides: TGCGCCAGCAGCTTGATCTGGCGGGGGGAATACAATGAGCAGTTCTTC.

This clonotype was seen once. A clone one base away is much larger, so this may be a read error. The chain carries TRBV28 and TRBJ2-3; 7 bases match TRBD1. CDR1 and CDR2 (germline): MDHEN, SYDVKM. The V and J ends lost 8 bases and 6 bases, in that order; junction bases with no gene match: 14. This CDR3 has 15 amino acids. The CDR3 here is CASCQLQTGSDTQYF. CDR3 DNA: TGTGCCAGCTGTCAACTCCAGACAGGGTCCGATACGCAGTATTTT.

The gene calls are TRBV12-3 or TRBV12-4 and TRBJ2-2, with D perhaps TRBD1 or TRBD2 (5 bases each). V was cut by 7 bases and J by 8 bases, with 14 bases left in between. There are 13 residues in the CDR3. In DNA, the CDR3 is TGTGCCAGCAATCGAGGGGTAGCAGGGGAGCTGTTTTTT. Its protein is CASNRGVAGELFF.

This clonotype came up many times. The V call is TRBV20-1, the J call TRBJ2-5, with TRBD1 matching over 7 bases. In germline, CDR1 is DFQATT, CDR2 SNEGSKA (reference sequence). The CDR3 is made up of 13 amino acids. After removal of 2 bases from V and 10 bases from J, the junction contained 10 bases not matched to a gene. The CDR3 spells CSARSGQATGQYF. Here the CDR3 DNA reads TGCAGTGCTAGATCCGGACAGGCCACGGGCCAGTACTTC.